This is a list of T cell receptor beta chains from one sample in a study of blood T cell repertoires in COVID-19. TCRdb's copy holds only in-frame clones and misses some; the assay was immunoSEQ multiplex PCR. The data hold some 260,000 clones, with around nine tenths observed a single time. The sample consisted of peripheral blood. Source of these receptors: a woman aged 70-85 years with COVID-19, enrolled during active disease. CDR3s include the opening cysteine and the closing phenylalanine or tryptophan. The D gene is left open where the match is weak. Clone size, where shown, is once, few, many, or a class for clones that have expanded.

cdr3_aa: CASSLGTSAAGGPTDTQYF
cdr3_nt: TGTGCCAGCAGCCTCGGTACTTCAGCGGCGGGAGGGCCCACAGATACGCAGTATTTT
d_call: TRBD2
clone_size: -
j_call: TRBJ2-3
v_call: TRBV4-2

cdr3_aa: CASSPSTDRSYNEQFF
cdr3_nt: TGTGCCAGCAGTCCATCGACAGATCGCTCCTACAATGAGCAGTTCTTC
d_call: -
clone_size: -
j_call: TRBJ2-1
v_call: TRBV28

cdr3_aa: CASSSGANTGELFF
cdr3_nt: TGTGCCAGCAGCTCGGGGGCGAACACCGGGGAGCTGTTTTTT
d_call: -
clone_size: -
j_call: TRBJ2-2
v_call: TRBV9

cdr3_aa: CASSQERVSYEQYF
cdr3_nt: TGTGCCAGCAGCCAGGAGCGGGTGTCCTACGAGCAGTACTTC
d_call: -
clone_size: -
j_call: TRBJ2-7
v_call: TRBV4-2

cdr3_aa: CASSPNFNPGNQPQHF
cdr3_nt: TGTGCCAGCTCACCAAACTTTAACCCCGGCAATCAGCCCCAGCATTTT
d_call: -
clone_size: -
j_call: TRBJ1-5
v_call: TRBV18

cdr3_aa: CASSYEPDTQYF
cdr3_nt: TGTGCCAGCAGCTACGAGCCAGATACGCAGTATTTT
d_call: -
clone_size: -
j_call: TRBJ2-3
v_call: TRBV3-1/TRBV3-2

cdr3_aa: CASSLGSTRHEQYF
cdr3_nt: TGTGCCAGCAGCTTAGGGTCGACTCGGCACGAGCAGTACTTC
d_call: -
clone_size: -
j_call: TRBJ2-7
v_call: TRBV7-8

cdr3_aa: CASSVQADIRGYTF
cdr3_nt: TGTGCCAGCAGCGTACAGGCAGACATTCGGGGCTACACCTTC
d_call: -
clone_size: few
j_call: TRBJ1-2
v_call: TRBV9

cdr3_aa: CASSHTGTGSLSGANVLTF
cdr3_nt: TGTGCCAGCAGCCACACCGGGACAGGATCCCTCTCTGGGGCCAACGTCCTGACTTTC
d_call: TRBD1
clone_size: -
j_call: TRBJ2-6
v_call: TRBV11-2

cdr3_aa: CASSIFSGELFF
cdr3_nt: TGTGCCAGTAGTATCTTCTCCGGGGAGCTGTTTTTT
d_call: -
clone_size: -
j_call: TRBJ2-2
v_call: TRBV19